This TCR beta chain was profiled in a study of cytomegalovirus exposure and HLA in healthy donors. Points on this clone: Its antigen is not known.

The ends lost 1 base at V and 5 bases at J; junction bases unmatched: 10. CDR3 size: 16 residues. Germline values: CDR1 LGHNA, CDR2 YSLEER. Vbeta (60) and Jbeta (13) primers were used in the PCR. Sequencing was performed with immunoSEQ multiplex PCR; in TCRdb, only in-frame clones are kept and a portion is missing. The sample records over 150,000 clones, 75% to 85% being singletons. Study-wide points: The classifier, whose performance was assessed in both the original and validation cohorts, reportedly diagnosed cytomegalovirus status with high specificity and sensitivity. There were some V segments, including TRBV6-2 and TRBV6-3, excluded as indistinguishable. Available immune exposure information was restricted to CMV serostatus only. Usually a TCR sequence was rare, but some public TCRs were found in many donors.

The sequence was obtained from a girl under 18 in good health and CMV-seropositive. The material sequenced was PBMCs. The chain recombines TRBV4-3 with TRBJ2-7, with 8 bases aligning to TRBD2. CDR3 sequence reads: CASSQGPRGGKDEQYF. Here the CDR3 DNA reads TGCGCCAGCAGCCAAGGCCCTCGGGGGGGTAAAGACGAGCAGTACTTC.